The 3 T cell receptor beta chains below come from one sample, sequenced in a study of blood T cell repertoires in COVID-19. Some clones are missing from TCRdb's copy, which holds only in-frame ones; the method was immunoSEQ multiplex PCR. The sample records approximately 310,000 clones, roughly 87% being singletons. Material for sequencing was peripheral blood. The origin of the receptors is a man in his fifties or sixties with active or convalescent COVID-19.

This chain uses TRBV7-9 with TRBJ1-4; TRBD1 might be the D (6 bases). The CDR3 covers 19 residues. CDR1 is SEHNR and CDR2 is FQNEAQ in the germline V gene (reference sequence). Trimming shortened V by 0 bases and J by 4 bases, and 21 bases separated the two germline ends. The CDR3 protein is CASSLARRGRGANNEKLFF. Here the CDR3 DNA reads TGTGCCAGCAGCTTAGCGAGGAGGGGTCGGGGGGCGAATAATGAAAAACTGTTTTTT.

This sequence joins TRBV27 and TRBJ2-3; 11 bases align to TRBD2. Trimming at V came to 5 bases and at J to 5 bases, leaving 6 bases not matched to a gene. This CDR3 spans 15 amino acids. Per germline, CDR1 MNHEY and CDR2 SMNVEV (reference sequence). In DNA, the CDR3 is TGTGCCAGCAGTCTGCCCGGGACTAGCGGAGATACGCAGTATTTT. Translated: CASSLPGTSGDTQYF.

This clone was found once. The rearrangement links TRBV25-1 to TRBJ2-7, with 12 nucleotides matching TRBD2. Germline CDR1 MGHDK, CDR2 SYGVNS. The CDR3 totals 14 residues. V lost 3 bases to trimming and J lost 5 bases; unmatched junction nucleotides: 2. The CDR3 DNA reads TGTGCCAGCAGTGATCGACTAGCGGGAGACGAGCAGTACTTC. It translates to CASSDRLAGDEQYF.